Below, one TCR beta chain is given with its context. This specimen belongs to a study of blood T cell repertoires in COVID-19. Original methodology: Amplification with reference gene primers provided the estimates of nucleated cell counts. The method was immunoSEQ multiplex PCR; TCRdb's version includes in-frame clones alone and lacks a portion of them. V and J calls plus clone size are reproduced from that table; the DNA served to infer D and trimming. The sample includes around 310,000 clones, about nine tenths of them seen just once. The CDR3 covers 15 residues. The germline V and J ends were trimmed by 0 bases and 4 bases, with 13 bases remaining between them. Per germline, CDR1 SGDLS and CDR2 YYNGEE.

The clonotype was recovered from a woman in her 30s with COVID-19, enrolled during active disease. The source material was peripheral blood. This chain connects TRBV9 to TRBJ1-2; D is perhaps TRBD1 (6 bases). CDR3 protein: CASSVDRALLYGYTF. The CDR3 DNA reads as TGTGCCAGCAGCGTAGACAGGGCCCTTCTCTATGGCTACACCTTC.